The 5 T cell receptor beta chains reported below all come from one sample, sequenced in a study of cytomegalovirus exposure and HLA in healthy donors. Primers: 60 Vbeta forward and 13 Jbeta reverse. Produced via immunoSEQ multiplex PCR; TCRdb's table is partial and in-frame only. The data hold roughly 110,000 clones, with about 61% observed a single time. What was sequenced was PBMCs. The receptor set was obtained from a young man in good health and CMV-seropositive.

The CDR3 region is CASSSGQGPSGANVLTF. CDR3 sequence (DNA): TGTGCCAGCTCATCCGGACAGGGTCCCTCCGGGGCCAACGTCCTGACTTTC. This sequence joins TRBV18 and TRBJ2-6; 8 positions agree with TRBD1. Germline V gene lookup returns CDR1 KGHSH and CDR2 LQKENI. The CDR3 consists of 17 residues. The ends lost 5 bases at V and 4 bases at J; junction bases unmatched: 10.

The rearrangement joins TRBV6-5 to TRBJ2-3; tentatively, D is TRBD2 (6 bases). V dropped 4 bases and J dropped 4 bases, with 12 bases sitting between them. The CDR3 spans 14 residues. From germline, CDR1 is MNHEY and CDR2 SVGAGI. The CDR3 sequence: CASSSGVAADTQYF. The CDR3 DNA is TGTGCCAGCAGTTCGGGGGTGGCTGCAGATACGCAGTATTTT.

The chain has TRBV28 and TRBJ1-1; no firm D call. Germline V lookup: CDR1 MDHEN, CDR2 SYDVKM. This CDR3 comprises 14 residues. The V end lost 1 base, the J end lost 1 base, and 7 bases lay between the germline ends. The CDR3 reads CASSLYRENTEAFF. CDR3 DNA: TGTGCCAGCAGTTTATATAGAGAGAACACTGAAGCTTTCTTT.

J is TRBJ1-2 and V is TRBV6-5; 8 bases match TRBD1. The V gene's germline CDR1 is MNHEY and CDR2 SVGAGI. Trimming took 0 bases from V and 1 from J; bases not matched to a gene: 1. The length of the CDR3 is 15 residues. CDR3 sequence (DNA): TGTGCCAGCAGTTACTCCGACAGGGGTAACTATGGCTACACCTTC. Translated: CASSYSDRGNYGYTF.

The V gene is TRBV11-2, the J gene TRBJ1-2; 10 bases line up with TRBD1. CDR1 is SGHAT, CDR2 FQNNGV, per germline. Losses at the gene ends were 1 base for V and 2 bases for J; bases not matched to a gene: 4. CDR3 size: 16 residues. The CDR3 sequence is CASSLVVGQGNYGYTF. The CDR3 DNA is TGTGCCAGCAGCTTAGTAGTGGGACAGGGGAACTATGGCTACACCTTC.